A single sample is the source of the 16 T cell receptor beta chains below, sequenced in a study of blood T cell repertoires in COVID-19. The protocol was immunoSEQ multiplex PCR, while the TCRdb copy is restricted to in-frame clones and leaves out a portion. Seen here are 20,000 to 25,000 clones, roughly 84% observed once, and the top ten hold 3.2%. Specimen: peripheral blood. The receptors were gathered from a middle-aged man with acute or convalescent COVID-19.

V gene TRBV11-2 combines with J gene TRBJ2-7; possible D gene TRBD2, 6 bases. This CDR3 has 16 residues. CDR1 SGHAT and CDR2 FQNNGV come from the germline V gene. The ends were cut back, 0 bases at V and 6 bases at J, with 18 bases in the middle. The CDR3 protein is CASSLDLPGDGFEQYF. In nucleotides, the CDR3 is TGTGCCAGCAGCTTAGATCTCCCGGGGGATGGCTTCGAGCAGTACTTC.

The rearrangement joins TRBV19 to TRBJ2-5; 8 bases fit TRBD2. The junction had 13 bases not matched to a gene; V was cut back by 7 bases and J by 3 bases. The CDR3 covers 16 residues. Germline CDR1 and CDR2: LNHDA and SQIVND (reference sequence). The CDR3 sequence is CASKPSRGGSKETQYF. The CDR3 DNA is TGTGCCAGTAAGCCCAGCCGGGGGGGATCAAAAGAGACCCAGTACTTC.

This clone has only a few counts. This rearrangement joins TRBV18 to TRBJ2-1; 14 nucleotides align to TRBD2. V was pared by 5 bases and J by 8 bases, with 8 bases of the junction left unmatched. Germline V gene lookup returns CDR1 KGHSH and CDR2 LQKENI. The CDR3 extends over 16 amino acids. The CDR3 sequence: CASSSGTSGREDEQFF. The CDR3 DNA is TGTGCCAGCTCATCCGGGACTAGCGGGAGAGAGGATGAGCAGTTCTTC.

The gene calls are TRBV11-2 and TRBJ1-6, with 7 nucleotides matching TRBD1. Germline V lookup: CDR1 SGHAT, CDR2 FQNNGV. This CDR3 contains 16 residues. J lost 8 bases, V lost 5 bases, and 12 bases had no gene match. CDR3 bases: TGTGCCAGCAGCCTTGCCGCCAACAGGGGTGATTCACCCCTCCACTTT. The encoded protein is CASSLAANRGDSPLHF.

The rearrangement links TRBV6-5 to TRBJ1-1, with 9 bases matching TRBD1. Germline V gene lookup returns CDR1 MNHEY and CDR2 SVGAGI. V lost 4 bases and J lost 3; bases outside the gene matches: 9. The CDR3 runs to 16 residues. The CDR3 region has the DNA TGTGCCAGCAGTTTCCGGACAGGGGCGGGGGACACTGAAGCTTTCTTT. Amino acid sequence: CASSFRTGAGDTEAFF.

The rearrangement links TRBV3-1 (or the pseudogene TRBV3-2) to TRBJ1-5, with D tentatively TRBD1 (6 bases). This CDR3 is built from 14 residues. V lost 6 bases to trimming and J lost 7 bases, with 16 bases between them. The V gene's germline CDR1 is LGHDT and CDR2 YNNKEL (reference sequence). CDR3 residues: CASSGGPQGQPQHF. CDR3 sequence (DNA): TGTGCCAGCAGTGGTGGACCCCAGGGGCAGCCCCAGCATTTT.

The genes are TRBV4-3 and TRBJ2-3, with a possible D match to TRBD2 (5 bases). Trimming left V 0 bases short and J 3 bases short, with 10 bases between. The germline gives CDR1 LGHNA, CDR2 YSLEER. The CDR3 loop spans 15 amino acids. In DNA, the CDR3 is TGCGCCAGCAGCCAAGATTCGAGAGGGACAGATACGCAGTATTTT. This encodes CASSQDSRGTDTQYF.

V usage is TRBV6-4 and J usage is TRBJ2-1; TRBD2 is a possible D gene (6 bases). The CDR3 extends over 15 amino acids. Germline values: CDR1 MRHNA, CDR2 SNTAGT. V lost 3 bases and J 7 bases, leaving 16 bases between the germline ends. CDR3 amino acids: CASSEDNPGRNEQFF. Written as DNA, the CDR3 is TGTGCCAGCAGTGAAGATAATCCAGGGAGGAATGAGCAGTTCTTC.

The CDR3 sequence: CASSQGTQGRTEAFF. The CDR3 DNA follows: TGCGCCAGCAGCCAAGGGACCCAGGGTCGCACTGAAGCTTTCTTT. The V call is TRBV4-1, the J call TRBJ1-1; a weak D match, TRBD1 (5 bases). This CDR3 comprises 15 residues. Trimming pared 1 base from V and 4 bases from J, leaving 13 bases between. In germline, CDR1 is MGHRA, CDR2 YSYEKL.

CDR3 bases: TGTGCCAGCAGCCCTCGGACTAGCACAGGGGAGACCCAGTACTTC. Translation gives CASSPRTSTGETQYF. This rearrangement joins TRBV9 to TRBJ2-5; 8 nucleotides align to TRBD2. V trimming: 4 bases; J trimming: 5 bases; junction bases outside the gene matches: 10. Germline assignment: CDR1 SGDLS and CDR2 YYNGEE. CDR3 length: 15 residues.

V gene TRBV5-1 combines with J gene TRBJ1-1, with D maybe TRBD1 (5 bases). The CDR3 extends over 15 amino acids. Germline values: CDR1 SGHRS, CDR2 YFSETQ. V lost 4 bases and J 1 base, leaving 14 bases between the germline ends. DNA of the CDR3: TGCGCCAGCAGCCCCAAACGAAGGGGGAACACTGAAGCTTTCTTT. It is translated as CASSPKRRGNTEAFF.

The rearrangement links TRBV5-1 to TRBJ1-2; D remains unclear. The germline V and J ends were trimmed by 4 bases and 0 bases, with 7 bases remaining between them. Germline values: CDR1 SGHRS, CDR2 YFSETQ. CDR3 length equals 13 residues. CDR3 DNA sequence: TGCGCCAGCAGCAGAGAAACTAACTATGGCTACACCTTC. This codes for CASSRETNYGYTF.

This chain's CDR3 is CASRDRGHSPLHF. CDR3 in DNA: TGTGCCAGCAGGGACAGGGGTCATTCACCCCTCCACTTT. The chain joins TRBV2 to TRBJ1-6; TRBD1 matches 9 bases. The CDR3 is made up of 13 amino acids. Germline-derived CDR1 and CDR2 are SNHLY and FYNNEI. V gave up 6 bases and J gave up 8 bases; unmatched junction bases: 2.

The chain employs TRBV19 and TRBJ1-5; TRBD1 matches at 9 bases. CDR1 and CDR2 from the germline V gene are LNHDA and SQIVND (reference sequence). Losses at the gene ends were 6 bases for V and 4 bases for J; bases not matched to a gene: 7. This CDR3 region has 15 residues. DNA of the CDR3: TGTGCCAGTAGGATACAGGGGGCCAAAAATCAGCCCCAGCATTTT. Translated: CASRIQGAKNQPQHF.

This clone was detected a few times. The genes are TRBV5-5 and TRBJ1-5, with D tentatively TRBD1 (6 bases). From germline, CDR1 is SGHKS and CDR2 YYEKEE (reference sequence). Trimming cost V 0 bases and J 0 bases, with 10 bases left between them. This CDR3 is built from 16 residues. DNA of the CDR3: TGTGCCAGCAGCTTGGTCGGGACACTTAGCAATCAGCCCCAGCATTTT. As protein: CASSLVGTLSNQPQHF. The variable domain in full, with the rest retrieved from reference TRBV5-5 and TRBJ1-5, is DAGVTQSPTHLIKTRGQQVTLRCSPISGHKSVSWYQQVLGQGPQFIFQYYEKEERGRGNFPDRFSARQFPNYSSELNVNALLLGDSALYLCASSLVGTLSNQPQHFGDGTRLSIL.

This chain links TRBV19 with TRBJ2-3, with D possibly matching TRBD1 (6 bases). V lost 1 base and J lost 1, with 12 bases in between. The CDR3 contains 16 residues. The germline V gene encodes CDR1 LNHDA and CDR2 SQIVND (reference sequence). In DNA, the CDR3 is TGTGCCAGTAGTATAGTTCGGGCAGGGGGCACAGATACGCAGTATTTT. The encoded protein is CASSIVRAGGTDTQYF.